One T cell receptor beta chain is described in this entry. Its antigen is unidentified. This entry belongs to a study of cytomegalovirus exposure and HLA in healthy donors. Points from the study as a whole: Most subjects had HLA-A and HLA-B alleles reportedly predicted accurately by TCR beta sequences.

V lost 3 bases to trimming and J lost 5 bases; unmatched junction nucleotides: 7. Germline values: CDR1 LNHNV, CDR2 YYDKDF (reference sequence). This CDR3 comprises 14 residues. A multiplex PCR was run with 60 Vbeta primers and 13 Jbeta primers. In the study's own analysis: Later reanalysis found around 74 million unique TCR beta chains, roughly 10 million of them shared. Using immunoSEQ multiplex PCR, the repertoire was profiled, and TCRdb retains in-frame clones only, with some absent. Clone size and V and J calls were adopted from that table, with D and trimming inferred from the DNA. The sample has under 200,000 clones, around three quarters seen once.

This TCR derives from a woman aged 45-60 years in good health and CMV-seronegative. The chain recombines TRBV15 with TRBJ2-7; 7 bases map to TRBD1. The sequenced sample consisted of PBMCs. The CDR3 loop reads CATSRETGLNEQYF. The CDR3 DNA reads TGTGCCACCAGCAGGGAGACAGGGCTCAACGAGCAGTACTTC.